One sample yielded the 11 T cell receptor beta chains listed below, sequenced in a study of T cell repertoires in aging, cancer and after chemotherapy. Rearranged V-D-J TRB sequences were amplified with a mixed TRB-A/B primer pool. TCRdb analysed the multiplex PCR reads with MiXCR anew, one entry per CDR3 protein. The sample includes 4,000 to 5,000 distinct CDR3 sequences, 20% to 30% seen only once; the top ten take around half. TCR beta rearrangements were amplified from peripheral blood genomic DNA. Sequencing used blood. These receptors all stem from a human donor with a blood cancer.

This clonotype was observed a handful of times. The rearrangement uses TRBV7-9 and TRBJ2-1, with a tentative D call TRBD2 (5 bases). The V gene lost 4 bases and the J gene lost 9 bases, with 22 bases spanning the gap. Looked up from germline, CDR1 is SEHNR and CDR2 is FQNEAQ (reference sequence). There are 16 residues in the CDR3. In nucleotides, the CDR3 is TGTGCCAGCAGCTCCCCGACGGGGTCGGGAATCGGTGAGCAGTTCTTC. Translation gives CASSSPTGSGIGEQFF.

This clonotype has just a few counts. This sequence joins TRBV5-1 and TRBJ2-2; 8 bases agree with TRBD1. Germline values: CDR1 SGHRS, CDR2 YFSETQ. This CDR3 is 13 amino acids long. Trimming removed 4 bases from V and 6 bases from J; junction bases left unmatched: 2. The CDR3 loop is CASSQQGAGELFF. The CDR3 DNA reads as TGCGCCAGCAGCCAACAGGGGGCCGGGGAGCTGTTTTTT.

This clonotype has just a few counts. The gene calls are TRBV12-3 or TRBV12-4 and TRBJ2-1; 7 nucleotides line up with TRBD1. The CDR3 runs 14 residues. J was trimmed by 4 bases and V by 5 bases; bases with no gene match: 5. For the CDR3, the DNA is TGTGCCAGCAGTCCCCGGGACAGATACAATGAGCAGTTCTTC. Residues: CASSPRDRYNEQFF.

This clonotype was seen a few times. The V and J genes are TRBV27 and TRBJ2-3; the D call may be TRBD1 or TRBD2 (5 bases each). In germline, CDR1 is MNHEY, CDR2 SMNVEV (reference sequence). Trimming removed 6 bases at V and 0 bases at J, with 10 bases between. CDR3 length: 14 residues. The CDR3 DNA sequence: TGTGCCAGCAGGAATAGGGACAGCACAGATACGCAGTATTTT. Translating gives CASRNRDSTDTQYF.

The chain is built from TRBV6-4 and TRBJ2-1; 9 bases agree with TRBD1. The V gene's germline CDR1 is MRHNA and CDR2 SNTAGT. V lost 6 bases, J lost 7 bases, and 1 base stayed unmatched. The CDR3 is made up of 12 amino acids. The CDR3 coding sequence is TGTGCCAGCAGGGACAGGGGTAATGAGCAGTTCTTC. Amino acids: CASRDRGNEQFF.

This clonotype was counted a few times. The rearrangement links TRBV20-1 to TRBJ1-3; 8 positions match TRBD1. With V trimmed by 7 bases and J by 3 bases, 5 bases remained unmatched. The CDR3 consists of 13 residues. Germline CDR1 reads DFQATT; CDR2 reads SNEGSKA (reference sequence). In nucleotides, the CDR3 is TGCAGTGTTGGCAGGGGGCTTGGAAACACCATATATTTT. Its translation is CSVGRGLGNTIYF.

This clonotype has a handful of counts. The CDR3 DNA reads TGTGCCATCGGGCTAGATTACAATGAGCAGTTCTTC. It specifies CAIGLDYNEQFF. The rearrangement joins TRBV10-3 to TRBJ2-1; D not certain. Germline loops: CDR1 ENHRY, CDR2 SYGVKD. V lost 8 bases, J lost 4 bases, and 9 bases lay in between. The CDR3 is 12 amino acids.

By its share, this clonotype is medium-sized. The V and J genes are TRBV15 and TRBJ2-1; maybe TRBD1 (5 bases). Trimming pared 2 bases from V and 8 bases from J, leaving 19 bases between. The germline CDR1 and CDR2 sequences are LNHNV and YYDKDF (reference sequence). The CDR3 is 16 amino acids. The CDR3 DNA reads TGTGCCACCAGCAGATCCCAAGTCACAGGAAGGGATGAGCAGTTCTTC. Its translation: CATSRSQVTGRDEQFF.

This clonotype was counted only a few times. CDR3 DNA: TGTGCCAGCACCCTCACCCGGGACAGATTGCATGAGCAGTTCTTC. Protein product: CASTLTRDRLHEQFF. The chain uses TRBV27 and TRBJ2-1, with 7 positions matching TRBD1. Germline V CDR1 and CDR2: MNHEY, SMNVEV (reference sequence). This CDR3 contains 15 residues. V trimming: 7 bases; J trimming: 8 bases; junction bases outside the gene matches: 14.

The gene calls are TRBV11-3 and TRBJ2-1, with TRBD2 identical over 14 bases. CDR1 is SGHNT, CDR2 YENEEA, per germline. The CDR3 has 18 residues. V lost 5 bases to trimming and J lost 5 bases; unmatched junction nucleotides: 11. Here the CDR3 DNA reads TGTGCCAGCAGCAACCTGGCGGGGACTAGCGGGGGTAACAATGAGCAGTTCTTC. As protein: CASSNLAGTSGGNNEQFF. Based on the CDR3 plus reference TRBV11-3 and TRBJ2-1, the full variable domain is EAGVVQSPRYKIIEKKQPVAFWCNPISGHNTLYWYLQNLGQGPELLIRYENEEAVDDSQLPKDRFSAERLKGVDSTLKIQPAELGDSAVYLCASSNLAGTSGGNNEQFFGPGTRLTVL.

The V call is TRBV12-3 or TRBV12-4, the J call TRBJ1-2, with 8 bases lining up with TRBD1. J gave up 0 bases and V 5 bases, and 5 bases lay outside the gene matches. CDR3 length: 15 residues. CDR3 coding DNA: TGTGCCAGCAGTAGACAGGGGTCAGCTAACTATGGCTACACCTTC. This encodes CASSRQGSANYGYTF.